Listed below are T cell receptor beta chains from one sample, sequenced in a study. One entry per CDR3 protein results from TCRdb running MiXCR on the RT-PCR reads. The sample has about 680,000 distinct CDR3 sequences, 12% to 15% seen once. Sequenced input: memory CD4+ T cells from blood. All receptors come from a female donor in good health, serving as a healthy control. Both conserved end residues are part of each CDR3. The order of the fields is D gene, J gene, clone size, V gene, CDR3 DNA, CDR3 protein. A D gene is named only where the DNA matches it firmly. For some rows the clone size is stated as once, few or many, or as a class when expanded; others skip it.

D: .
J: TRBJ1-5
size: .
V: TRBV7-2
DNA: TGTGCCAGCAGCTTATCCGGGGAACGTAATCAGCCCCAGCATTTT
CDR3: CASSLSGERNQPQHF

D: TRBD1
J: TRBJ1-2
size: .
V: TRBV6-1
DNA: TGTGCCAGCAGCATTTCACAGGGGGCTAACTATGGCTACACCTTC
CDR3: CASSISQGANYGYTF

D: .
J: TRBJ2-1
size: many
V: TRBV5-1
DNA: TGCGCCAGCAGCTTGGGCCGCGACCTTAGCTACAATGAGCAGTTCTTC
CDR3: CASSLGRDLSYNEQFF

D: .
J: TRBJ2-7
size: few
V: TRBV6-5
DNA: TGTGCCAGCACCTCCCCTGGGGCAGGGCGGGAGCAGTACTTC
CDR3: CASTSPGAGREQYF

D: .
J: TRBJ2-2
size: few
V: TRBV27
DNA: TGTGCCAGCAGTTTTGGCAGGGGAAGTACCGGGGAGCTGTTTTTT
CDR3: CASSFGRGSTGELFF

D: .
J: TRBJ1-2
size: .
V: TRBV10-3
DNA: TGTGCCATCTCTACAATGTGGAGGGAACGGGACTATGGCTACACCTTC
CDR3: CAISTMWRERDYGYTF

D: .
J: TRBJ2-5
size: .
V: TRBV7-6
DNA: TGTGCCAGCAGCTTAAACTTTAAAGAGACCAAGTACTTC
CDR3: CASSLNFKETKYF

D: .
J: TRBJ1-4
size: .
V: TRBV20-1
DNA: TGCAGTACTTCCCCGCCGGGGGGTACTAATGAAAAACTGTTTTTT
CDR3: CSTSPPGGTNEKLFF

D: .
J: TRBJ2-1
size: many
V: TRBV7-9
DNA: TGTGCCCCCGATCCGGGGAGTGAGCAGTTCTTC
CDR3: CAPDPGSEQFF

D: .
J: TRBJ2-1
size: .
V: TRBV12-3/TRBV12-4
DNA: TGTGCCAGCAGCCCCTCGTCCCTGATCGGGTCGGGAGTAGGCAATGAGCAGTTCTTC
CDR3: CASSPSSLIGSGVGNEQFF

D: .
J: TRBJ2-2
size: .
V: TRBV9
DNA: TGTGCCAGCAGCGTAGAGTGGGGGGCCACCGGGGAGCTGTTTTTT
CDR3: CASSVEWGATGELFF

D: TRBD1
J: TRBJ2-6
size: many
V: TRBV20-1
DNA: TGCAGTGCGAGACAGGGGGCTGTTGGGGCCAACGTCCTGACTTTC
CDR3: CSARQGAVGANVLTF

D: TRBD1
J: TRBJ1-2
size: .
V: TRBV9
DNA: TGTGCCAATTGTGGGACAGACAACTATGGCTACACCTTC
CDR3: CANCGTDNYGYTF

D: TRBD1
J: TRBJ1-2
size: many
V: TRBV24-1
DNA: TGTGCCACCAGTTCAGGACAGGGTGATGGCTACACCTTC
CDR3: CATSSGQGDGYTF

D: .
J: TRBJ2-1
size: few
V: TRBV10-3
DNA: TGTGCCATCAGTGAGTCGTTCGGACACAATGAGCAGTTCTTC
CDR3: CAISESFGHNEQFF

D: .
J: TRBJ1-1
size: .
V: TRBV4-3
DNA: TGCGCCAGCAGCCAGGCCAATTTGAGGGGAGGGGGCACTGAAGCTTTCTTT
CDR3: CASSQANLRGGGTEAFF

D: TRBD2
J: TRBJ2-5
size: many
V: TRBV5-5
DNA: TGTGCCAGCAGCTTGGTTCTAGCGGGCGGGCAAGAGACCCAGTACTTC
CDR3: CASSLVLAGGQETQYF

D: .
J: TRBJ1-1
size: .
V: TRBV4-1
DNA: TGCGCCAGCAGCCAAGATGGACTGTCGAACACTGAAGCTTTCTTT
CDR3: CASSQDGLSNTEAFF

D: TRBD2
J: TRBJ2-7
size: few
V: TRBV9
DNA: TGTGCCAGCAGCCCCCGGACTAGCTCCCACGAGCAGTACTTC
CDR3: CASSPRTSSHEQYF

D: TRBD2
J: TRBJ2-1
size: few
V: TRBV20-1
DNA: TGCAGTGCTAGAGTGACTAGCGCGGGCCAGTTCTTC
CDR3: CSARVTSAGQFF

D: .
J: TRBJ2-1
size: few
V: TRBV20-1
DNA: TGCAGTGCTAGGGGCGCGGGACGCGTTGAGCAGTTCTTC
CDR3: CSARGAGRVEQFF

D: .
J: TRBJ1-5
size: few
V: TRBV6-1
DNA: TGTGCCAGCACCGGGATAGGCAATCAGCCCCAGCATTTT
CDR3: CASTGIGNQPQHF

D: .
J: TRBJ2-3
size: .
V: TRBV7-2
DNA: TGTGCCAGCAGCGGAACGGTCCTAAGCACAGATACGCAGTATTTT
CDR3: CASSGTVLSTDTQYF

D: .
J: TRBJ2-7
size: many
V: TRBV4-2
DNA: TGTGCCAGCAGCCCGACAGACCTTAGCGAGCAGTACTTC
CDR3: CASSPTDLSEQYF

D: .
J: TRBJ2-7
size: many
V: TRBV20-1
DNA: TGCAGTGCTTCGAGGGTCCGTACCTACGAGCAGTACTTC
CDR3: CSASRVRTYEQYF

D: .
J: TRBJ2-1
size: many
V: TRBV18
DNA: TGTGCCAGCTCATCCGGGACACCCCAGAACTACAATGAGCAGTTCTTC
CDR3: CASSSGTPQNYNEQFF

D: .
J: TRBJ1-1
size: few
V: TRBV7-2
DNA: TGTGCCAGCAGCTTAGTATTTAGACCTGAAGCTTTCTTT
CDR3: CASSLVFRPEAFF

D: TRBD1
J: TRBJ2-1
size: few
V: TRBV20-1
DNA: TGCAGTGCTAGACGGGACAGGGGGCCCTCTGACAATGAGCAGTTCTTC
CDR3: CSARRDRGPSDNEQFF

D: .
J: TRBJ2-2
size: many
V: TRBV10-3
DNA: TGTGCCATCAGTGGATTTTCCAGGGGGGACACCGGGGAGCTGTTTTTT
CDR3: CAISGFSRGDTGELFF

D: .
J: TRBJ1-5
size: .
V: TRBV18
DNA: TGTGCCAGCTCGCTCCTCAGGGGCGATCAGCCCCAGAATTTT
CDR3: CASSLLRGDQPQNF

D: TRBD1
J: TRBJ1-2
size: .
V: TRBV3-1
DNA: TGTGCCAGCAGCAATAACAGGGGCTGCACCTTC
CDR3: CASSNNRGCTF

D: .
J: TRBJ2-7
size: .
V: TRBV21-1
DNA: TGTGCCAGCAGCCCGGACAGGGGGCATAGGTACTTC
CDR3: CASSPDRGHRYF

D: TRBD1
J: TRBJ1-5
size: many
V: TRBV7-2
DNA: TGTGCCAGCAGCTTAGTTGGACAGGGGGGTCAGCCCCAGCATTTT
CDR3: CASSLVGQGGQPQHF

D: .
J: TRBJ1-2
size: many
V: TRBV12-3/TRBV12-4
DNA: TGTGCCAGCACCATTACGGGGGGTGGCTACACCTTC
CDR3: CASTITGGGYTF

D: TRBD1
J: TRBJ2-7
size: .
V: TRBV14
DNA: TGTGCCAGCAGCCAAGAGGGGACAGGGTCACTCGAGCAGTACTTC
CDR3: CASSQEGTGSLEQYF

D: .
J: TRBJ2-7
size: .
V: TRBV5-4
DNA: TGTGCCAGCAGCGCCGGCGGGGCCGGGGGTTACGAGCAGTACTTC
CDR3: CASSAGGAGGYEQYF

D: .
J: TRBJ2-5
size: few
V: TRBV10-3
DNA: TGTGCCATCAGTGAAGAAGAGACCCAGTACTTC
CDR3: CAISEEETQYF

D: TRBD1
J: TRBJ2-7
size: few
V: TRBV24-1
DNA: TGTGCCACCAGTGAAGATCGACAGGGAAGCTACGAGCAGTACTTC
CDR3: CATSEDRQGSYEQYF

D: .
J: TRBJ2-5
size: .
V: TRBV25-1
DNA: TGTGCCAGCAGTGAAGCCAGTCTGGAGACCCAGTACTTC
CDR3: CASSEASLETQYF

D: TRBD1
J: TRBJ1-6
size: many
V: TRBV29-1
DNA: TGCAGCGTTCAGGACAGGGCGACCTATAATTCACCCCTCCACTTT
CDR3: CSVQDRATYNSPLHF

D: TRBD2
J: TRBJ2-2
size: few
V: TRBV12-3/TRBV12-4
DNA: TGTGCCAGCAGTTTAGGCAGGACTAGCGGGGCTGCGAACACCGGGGAGCTGTTTTTT
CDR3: CASSLGRTSGAANTGELFF

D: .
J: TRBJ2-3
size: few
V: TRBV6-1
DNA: TGTGCCAGCAGTGGAAAGGACCCGAGCACAGATACGCAGTATTTT
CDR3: CASSGKDPSTDTQYF